A selection of T cell receptor beta chains follows, all from one sample in a study of cytomegalovirus exposure and HLA in healthy donors. Profiling relied on immunoSEQ multiplex PCR, and the TCRdb table lists in-frame clones only, not all of them. The table has 90,000 to 150,000 clones, approximately 81% seen once. The sample comprised PBMCs. These TCRs come from a woman aged 25-40 years in good health and CMV-seronegative. CDR3s include the opening cysteine and the closing phenylalanine or tryptophan. D genes are given only for firm matches. Clone size is stated in some rows and not others, as once, few, many or a class when expanded.

V	D	length	J	size	CDR3	DNA
TRBV18	.	15	TRBJ2-5	once	CASSPGRVNRETQYF	TGTGCCAGCTCACCAGGCCGGGTAAATAGAGAGACCCAGTACTTC
TRBV12-5	TRBD1	13	TRBJ1-4	.	CASGLGQGEKLFF	TGTGCTAGTGGTTTGGGACAGGGTGAAAAACTGTTTTTT
TRBV29-1	.	13	TRBJ1-1	.	CSGLVYLNTEAFF	TGCAGCGGTCTAGTATATTTGAACACTGAAGCTTTCTTT
TRBV2	.	14	TRBJ1-5	once	CASSQGQPGQPQHF	TGTGCCAGCAGTCAAGGACAGCCCGGTCAGCCCCAGCATTTT
TRBV4-1	.	15	TRBJ1-1	.	CASSPRGFSGTEAFF	TGCGCCAGCAGCCCTAGGGGGTTTTCGGGCACTGAAGCTTTCTTT
TRBV12-5	TRBD1	16	TRBJ1-2	.	CASGLTRDRQAYGYTF	TGTGCTAGTGGTTTGACCCGGGACAGGCAAGCCTATGGCTACACCTTC
TRBV4-1	.	14	TRBJ1-6	.	CASSLGSPGYTLHF	TGCGCCAGCAGCCTTGGGTCTCCAGGGTACACCCTCCACTTT
TRBV30	.	14	TRBJ2-2	.	CAWSSVVNTGELFF	TGTGCCTGGAGTTCGGTCGTGAACACCGGGGAGCTGTTTTTT
TRBV9	.	14	TRBJ2-1	.	CASSDRDTYNEQFF	TGTGCCAGCAGCGACCGGGACACCTACAATGAGCAGTTCTTC
TRBV2	TRBD1	13	TRBJ2-1	.	CASREDRWVQQFF	TGTGCCAGCAGAGAGGACAGGTGGGTTCAGCAGTTCTTC
TRBV6-5	.	14	TRBJ1-4	.	CASSYGGGGEKLFF	TGTGCCAGCAGTTACGGGGGCGGGGGCGAAAAACTGTTTTTT